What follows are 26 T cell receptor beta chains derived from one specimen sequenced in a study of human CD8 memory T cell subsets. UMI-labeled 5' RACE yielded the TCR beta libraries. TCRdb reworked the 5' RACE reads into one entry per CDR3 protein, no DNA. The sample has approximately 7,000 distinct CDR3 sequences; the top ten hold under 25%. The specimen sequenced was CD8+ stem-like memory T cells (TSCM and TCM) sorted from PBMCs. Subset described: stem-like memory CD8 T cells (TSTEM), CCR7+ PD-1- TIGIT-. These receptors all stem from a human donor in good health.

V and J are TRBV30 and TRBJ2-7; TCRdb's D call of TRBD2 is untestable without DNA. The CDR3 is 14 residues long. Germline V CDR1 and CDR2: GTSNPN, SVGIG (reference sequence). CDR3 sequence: CACNSGRTPYEQYF.

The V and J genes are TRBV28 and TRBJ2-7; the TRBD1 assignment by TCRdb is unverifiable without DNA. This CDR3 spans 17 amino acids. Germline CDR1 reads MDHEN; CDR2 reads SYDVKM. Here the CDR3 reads CASSSSLGTGIGYEQYF.

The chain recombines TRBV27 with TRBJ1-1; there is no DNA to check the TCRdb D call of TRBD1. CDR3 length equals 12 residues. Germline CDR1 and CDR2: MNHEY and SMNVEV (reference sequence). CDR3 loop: CASSSWDKKPFF.

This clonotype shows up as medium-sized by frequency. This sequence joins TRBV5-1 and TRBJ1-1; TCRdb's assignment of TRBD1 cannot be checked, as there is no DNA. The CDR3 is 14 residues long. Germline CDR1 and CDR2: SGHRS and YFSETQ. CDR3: CASSFTGPNTEAFF.

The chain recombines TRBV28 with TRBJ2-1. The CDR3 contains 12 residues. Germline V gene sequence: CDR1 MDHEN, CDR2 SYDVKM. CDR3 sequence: CASSFRYNEQFF.

The CDR3 reads CASSYLSSYEQYF. J is TRBJ2-7 and V is TRBV7-2. CDR1 SGHTA and CDR2 FQGNSA come from the germline V gene. CDR3 size: 13 residues.

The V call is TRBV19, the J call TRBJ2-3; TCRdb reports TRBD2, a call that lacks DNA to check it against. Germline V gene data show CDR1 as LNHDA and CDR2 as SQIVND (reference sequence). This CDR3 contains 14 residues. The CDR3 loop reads CASSTERGTDTQYF. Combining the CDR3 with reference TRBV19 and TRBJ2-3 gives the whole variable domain DGGITQSPKYLFRKEGQNVTLSCEQNLNHDAMYWYRQDPGQGLRLIYYSQIVNDFQKGDIAEGYSVSREKKESFPLTVTSAQKNPTAFYLCASSTERGTDTQYFGPGTRLTVL.

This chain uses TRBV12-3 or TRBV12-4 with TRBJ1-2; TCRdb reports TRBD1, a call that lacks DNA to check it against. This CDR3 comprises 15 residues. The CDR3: CASSLTGLGEEGYTF.

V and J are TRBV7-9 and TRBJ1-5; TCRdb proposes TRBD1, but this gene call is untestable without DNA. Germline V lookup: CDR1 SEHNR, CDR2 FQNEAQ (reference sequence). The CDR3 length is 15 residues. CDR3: CASSLDREDDQPQHF.

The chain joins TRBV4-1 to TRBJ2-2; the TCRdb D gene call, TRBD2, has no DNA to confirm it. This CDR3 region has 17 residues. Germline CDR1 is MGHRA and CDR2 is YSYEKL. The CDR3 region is CASSQGALAGNTGELFF.

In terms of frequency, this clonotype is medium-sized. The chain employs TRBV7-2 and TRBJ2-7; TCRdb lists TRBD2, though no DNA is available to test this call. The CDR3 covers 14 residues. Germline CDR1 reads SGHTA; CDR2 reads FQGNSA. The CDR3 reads CASSKGPEGNEQYF.

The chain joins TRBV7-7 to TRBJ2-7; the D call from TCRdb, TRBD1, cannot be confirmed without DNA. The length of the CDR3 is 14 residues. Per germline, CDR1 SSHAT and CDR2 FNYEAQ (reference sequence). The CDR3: CASSSGTGSYEQYF.

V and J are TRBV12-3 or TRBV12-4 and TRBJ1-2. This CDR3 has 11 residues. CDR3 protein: CASTTVYGYTF.

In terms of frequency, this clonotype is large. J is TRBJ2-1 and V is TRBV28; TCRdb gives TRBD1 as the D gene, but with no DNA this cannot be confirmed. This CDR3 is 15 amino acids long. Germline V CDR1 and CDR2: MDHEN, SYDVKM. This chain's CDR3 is CASSFTGYSYNEQFF. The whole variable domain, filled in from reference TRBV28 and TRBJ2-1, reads DVKVTQSSRYLVKRTGEKVFLECVQDMDHENMFWYRQDPGLGLRLIYFSYDVKMKEKGDIPEGYSVSREKKERFSLILESASTNQTSMYLCASSFTGYSYNEQFFGPGTRLTVL.

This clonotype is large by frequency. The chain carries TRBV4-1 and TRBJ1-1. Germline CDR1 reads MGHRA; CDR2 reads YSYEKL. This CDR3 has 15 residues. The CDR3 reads CASSHPDGVSSEAFF.

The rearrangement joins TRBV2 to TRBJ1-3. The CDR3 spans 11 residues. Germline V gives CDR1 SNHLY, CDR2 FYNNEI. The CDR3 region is CASSLGNTIYF. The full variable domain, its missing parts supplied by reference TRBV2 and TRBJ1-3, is EPEVTQTPSHQVTQMGQEVILRCVPISNHLYFYWYRQILGQKVEFLVSFYNNEISEKSEIFDDQFSVERPDGSNFTLKIRSTKLEDSAMYFCASSLGNTIYFGEGSWLTVV.

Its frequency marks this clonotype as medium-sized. The CDR3 loop is CSGDNPGQGMGMETQYF. This chain joins TRBV29-1 and TRBJ2-5; the TCRdb D gene call, TRBD1, has no DNA to confirm it. The germline V gene encodes CDR1 SQVTM and CDR2 ANQGSEA. The CDR3 contains 17 residues.

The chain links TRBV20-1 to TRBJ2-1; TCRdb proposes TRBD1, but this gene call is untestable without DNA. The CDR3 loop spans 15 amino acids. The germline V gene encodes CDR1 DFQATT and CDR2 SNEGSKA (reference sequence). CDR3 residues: CSARDTAGAHNEQFF.

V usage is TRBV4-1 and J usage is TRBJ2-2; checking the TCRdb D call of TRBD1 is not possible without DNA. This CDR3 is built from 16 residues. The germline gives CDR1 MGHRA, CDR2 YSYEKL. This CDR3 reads CASSARDRMNTGELFF.

The CDR3 spells CASSSGHIDGYTF. The rearrangement uses TRBV28 and TRBJ1-2; TCRdb's D gene call, TRBD1, goes unchecked for lack of DNA. The CDR3 is 13 residues long. Germline V gene sequence: CDR1 MDHEN, CDR2 SYDVKM.

The CDR3 protein is CASSSWASGDPHEQYF. The chain is built from TRBV13 and TRBJ2-7; TCRdb indicates TRBD2, and absent DNA this call remains unverified. In germline, CDR1 is PRHDT, CDR2 FYEKMQ (reference sequence). The CDR3 spans 16 residues.

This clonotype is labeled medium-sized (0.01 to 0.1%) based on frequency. CDR3 residues: CASSLSSGRGNIQYF. This chain links TRBV7-9 with TRBJ2-4; the D call of TRBD2 rests on TCRdb alone, since no DNA is present to check it. Germline V lookup: CDR1 SEHNR, CDR2 FQNEAQ (reference sequence). The CDR3 is made up of 15 amino acids.

CDR3 region: CATTGTSGTDTQYF. This chain connects TRBV2 to TRBJ2-3; no DNA is available, so the TRBD2 call from TCRdb remains unchecked. The CDR3 totals 14 residues. Germline V gene sequence: CDR1 SNHLY, CDR2 FYNNEI.

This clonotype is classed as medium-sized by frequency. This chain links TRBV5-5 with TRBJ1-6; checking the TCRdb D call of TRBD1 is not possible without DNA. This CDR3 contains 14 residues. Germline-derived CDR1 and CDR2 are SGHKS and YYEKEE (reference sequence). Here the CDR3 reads CASSPGQGGSPLHF. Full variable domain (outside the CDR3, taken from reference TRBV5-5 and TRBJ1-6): DAGVTQSPTHLIKTRGQQVTLRCSPISGHKSVSWYQQVLGQGPQFIFQYYEKEERGRGNFPDRFSARQFPNYSSELNVNALLLGDSALYLCASSPGQGGSPLHFGNGTRLTVT.

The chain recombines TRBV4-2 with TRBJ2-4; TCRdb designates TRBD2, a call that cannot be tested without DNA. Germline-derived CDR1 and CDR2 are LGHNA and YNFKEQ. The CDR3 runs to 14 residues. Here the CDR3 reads CASSQAAEPNIQYF.

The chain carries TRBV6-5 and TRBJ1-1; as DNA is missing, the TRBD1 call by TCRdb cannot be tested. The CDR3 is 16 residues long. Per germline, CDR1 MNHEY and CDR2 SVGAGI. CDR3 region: CASSLGTGPMNTEAFF.